Each of the 10 T cell receptor beta chains below was sequenced from the same sample in a study of T cell repertoires in ileal Crohn's disease. Generated by immunoSEQ multiplex PCR, the TCRdb table keeps only in-frame clones and is missing some. Of roughly 7,000 clones listed, 90% to 95% are singletons. Source material: ileal tissue. Receptors originate from an adult with Crohn's disease.

The gene calls are TRBV11-2 and TRBJ2-1; no firm D call. Germline assignment: CDR1 SGHAT and CDR2 FQNNGV. V lost 3 bases to trimming and J lost 9 bases, with 15 bases between them. The CDR3 length is 14 residues. The chain's CDR3 is CASSFSASVGEQFF. The CDR3 DNA is TGTGCCAGCAGCTTTTCGGCTAGTGTCGGTGAGCAGTTCTTC.

The CDR3 region is CASSKLAGDYNEQFF. The CDR3 DNA follows: TGTGCCAGCTCAAAACTAGCGGGAGATTACAATGAGCAGTTCTTC. The chain is built from TRBV18 and TRBJ2-1; 11 bases are a match to TRBD2. J gave up 4 bases and V 5 bases, and 4 bases lay outside the gene matches. The CDR3 has 15 amino acids. From germline, CDR1 is KGHSH and CDR2 LQKENI. Looking up the rest from reference TRBV18 and TRBJ2-1 gives the full variable domain: NAGVMQNPRHLVRRRGQEARLRCSPMKGHSHVYWYRQLPEEGLKFMVYLQKENIIDESGMPKERFSAEFPKEGPSILRIQQVVRGDSAAYFCASSKLAGDYNEQFFGPGTRLTVL.

The gene calls are TRBV4-1 and TRBJ1-5, with 7 bases that match TRBD1. The V gene's germline CDR1 is MGHRA and CDR2 YSYEKL. CDR3 length equals 16 residues. V dropped 5 bases and J dropped 2; count of bases not matched to a gene: 9. The CDR3 DNA is TGCGCCAGCAGCAGAACAGGGGTAGTTGGCAATCAGCCCCAGCATTTT. Translation gives CASSRTGVVGNQPQHF.

The chain joins TRBV5-8 to TRBJ1-1; weak D call: TRBD1 (5 bases). V lost 4 bases, J lost 0 bases, and 16 bases lay in between. Germline V lookup: CDR1 SGHTS, CDR2 YDEGEE. The CDR3 spans 16 residues. The chain's CDR3 is CASSPGHSSMNTEAFF. Here the CDR3 DNA reads TGTGCCAGCAGCCCTGGACACAGCTCCATGAACACTGAAGCTTTCTTT.

The V call is TRBV18, the J call TRBJ2-5, with D possibly TRBD2 on 5 matching bases. The ends were cut back, 3 bases at V and 4 bases at J, with 15 bases in the middle. The CDR3 runs to 15 residues. Germline values: CDR1 KGHSH, CDR2 LQKENI. CDR3 coding DNA: TGTGCCAGCTCACCGGAGTTGAGGGTGGGAGAGACCCAGTACTTC. Translating gives CASSPELRVGETQYF.

The chain joins TRBV5-1 to TRBJ1-1; 7 bases map to TRBD1. After removal of 3 bases from V and 0 bases from J, the junction contained 2 bases not matched to a gene. The CDR3 runs to 14 residues. Germline-derived CDR1 and CDR2 are SGHRS and YFSETQ. In DNA form, the CDR3 reads TGCGCCAGCAGCTGGGACAGAGTGAACACTGAAGCTTTCTTT. Protein product: CASSWDRVNTEAFF.

J is TRBJ1-2 and V is TRBV28; 8 nucleotides align to TRBD1. The CDR3 is made up of 13 amino acids. V gave up 6 bases and J gave up 8 bases; unmatched junction bases: 8. Germline assignment: CDR1 MDHEN and CDR2 SYDVKM. The CDR3 sequence: CASRADRVGGYTF. The DNA for the CDR3 is TGTGCCAGCAGGGCGGACAGGGTAGGAGGCTACACCTTC.

The rearrangement joins TRBV18 to TRBJ2-1, with 13 bases identical to TRBD2. There are 17 residues in the CDR3. Germline CDR1 and CDR2: KGHSH and LQKENI. After removal of 4 bases from V and 4 bases from J, the junction contained 7 bases not matched to a gene. CDR3 region: CASSLRTSGSEYNEQFF. In DNA form, the CDR3 reads TGTGCCAGCTCACTCAGGACTAGCGGGAGTGAGTACAATGAGCAGTTCTTC.

The chain employs TRBV9 and TRBJ1-6; TRBD1 agrees at 8 bases. The CDR3 consists of 14 residues. After removal of 3 bases from V and 8 bases from J, the junction contained 4 bases not matched to a gene. Germline CDR1 SGDLS, CDR2 YYNGEE. The CDR3 bases are TGTGCCAGCAGCGAGGACAGGGCTTATTCACCCCTCCACTTT. Encoded protein: CASSEDRAYSPLHF.

The chain uses TRBV30 and TRBJ2-7; D gene uncertain. The V gene's germline CDR1 is GTSNPN and CDR2 SVGIG (reference sequence). The CDR3 covers 12 residues. The ends were cut back, 3 bases at V and 2 bases at J, with 8 bases in the middle. CDR3 in amino acids: CAWRAATYEQYF. The CDR3 DNA follows: TGTGCCTGGAGGGCAGCGACCTACGAGCAGTACTTC.